This T cell receptor beta chain came from a study of CD8+ T cells in alopecia areata. This clone was observed once. TCR sequencing used cDNA made by reverse transcription of extracted RNA. Only in-frame clones appear in the TCRdb table, and some are missing; sequencing was by immunoSEQ multiplex PCR. The sample has 150,000 to 200,000 clones; about 54% are singletons. V lost 3 bases, J lost 7 bases, and 11 bases lay in between. This CDR3 is built from 13 residues. CDR1 MGHRA and CDR2 YSYEKL come from the germline V gene. The source is a human donor in good health. Sequenced input: CD4+ T cells sorted from blood. The chain employs TRBV4-1 and TRBJ2-3, with unresolved D. The CDR3: CASSHPSTNTQYF. In nucleotides, the CDR3 is TGCGCCAGCAGCCATCCTAGTACCAATACGCAGTATTTT.